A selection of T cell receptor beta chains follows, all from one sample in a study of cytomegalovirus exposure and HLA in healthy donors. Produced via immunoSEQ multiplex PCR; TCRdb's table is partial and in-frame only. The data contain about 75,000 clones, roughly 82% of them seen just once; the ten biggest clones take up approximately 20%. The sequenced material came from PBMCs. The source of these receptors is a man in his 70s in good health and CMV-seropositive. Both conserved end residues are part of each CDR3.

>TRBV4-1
CASSQDRTSDYEQYF
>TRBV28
CASSLTGGVGTEAFF
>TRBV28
CASSWANEQFF
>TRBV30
CAWSWTTGSYEQYF
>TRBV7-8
CASSLSFIARNNEQYF
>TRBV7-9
CASSEQGSGANVLTF
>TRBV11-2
CASSPRERYNEQFF
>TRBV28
CASSAFPMNTEAFF
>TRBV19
CASSDNRDSPLHF
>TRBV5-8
CASSLHRGANEKLFF
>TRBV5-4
CASSLGEPYEQYF
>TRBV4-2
CASSQNPGLASLGTDTQYF
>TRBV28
CASRPPGQSPQHF
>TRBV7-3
CASSLGASTDTQYF
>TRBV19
CASNLGQGEAFF
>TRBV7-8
CASRPGQNNEQFF
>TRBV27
CATQGLYEQYF
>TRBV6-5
CASSYRAGGTDTQYF
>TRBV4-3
CASSQVPWANVLTF
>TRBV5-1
CASSLGTGGTVYEQYF
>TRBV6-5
CASSYSLQGDTEAFF
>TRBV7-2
CASSLAGLAGGRGETQYF
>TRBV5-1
CASSLDTGFEAFF
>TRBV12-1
CASSPADRGHNTGELFF
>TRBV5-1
CASSSLGRTTSYEQYF